This T cell receptor (beta chain) was recorded in a study of shared clonotypes between healthy human individuals (dated by TCRdb to the early 2020s). Some background on the complete study: The cohort included three men and two women between 18 and 49 years of age. For each donor, three plates each were used for CD4 naive and CD4 memory, two plates were used for CD8 naive, and one plate was used for CD8 memory. The study deeply sequenced blood TCR repertoires of several healthy adults to estimate repertoire size and the extent of clonotype sharing between individuals. Different laboratories and diverse techniques were used to prepare libraries and sequence TCR repertoires, to increase sequencing depth and limit assay-specific biases. Per donor, leukapheresis produced somewhere between about 0.94 and 9 billion PBMCs. What the study reported, not specific to this receptor: Rarefaction of sorted-subset datasets indicated incomplete sequencing despite the large sequencing depth. Naive subsets generally had larger estimated clonotype richness than memory subsets. Pairwise subsampling led to the expectation that sequencing depth would affect the degree of clonotype sharing among donors. Sampling was limited to blood, and TCR repertoires in tissue likely differ from TCR repertoires in blood. Compared with non-shared clonotypes, the clonotypes found in all four sorted-subset donors had higher generation probabilities. Sharing across a few donors was observed for approximately 4.6% of naive CD4, about 4% of naive CD8, 2% to 2.5% of memory CD4, and roughly 0.4% of memory CD8 clonotypes. The genetic and exposure-history diversity represented was limited by the small number of donors.

Using the deep immunoSEQ assay, multiplex PCR amplified TCR CDR3 regions from genomic DNA. For each cell subset, the extracted genomic DNA was distributed evenly across all wells of several immunoSEQ 96-well plates, and each plate served as one replicate. Each replicate PCR for sorted subsets received roughly 0.2 ug genomic DNA, equal to tens of thousands of T cell genomes. Purified libraries were quantified with a Qubit 3.0 fluorometer, sized on a Bioanalyzer 2100, and re-quantified with the KAPA Library Quantification kit. Every immunoSEQ 96-well plate was sequenced on a separate single-read 150-cycle Illumina NextSeq 550 flow cell. From the authors' description of their analysis: The immunoSEQ output contained only junctional sequences without quality scores, so filtering could not match that applied to full-length reads. To assign V/J genes and CDR3, sequences were annotated against IMGT germline references using PyIR, a Python wrapper for IgBLAST v1.9. Reads with weak V/J assignments (E-value above 1e-6), missing CDR3, stop codons, out-of-frame junctions, or ambiguous translated residues were removed. V3J clonotypes were defined by identical inferred V gene, J gene, and CDR3 amino acid sequence. Percentage overlap between repertoires was computed as shared unique clonotypes divided by the size of the smaller repertoire. Three approaches were used to assess repertoire richness: RTK rarefaction, the Chao1 estimator, and Recon v2.1 estimates of unobserved clonotypes. For all TCRbeta clonotypes obtained by the gDNA method from four donors, generation probabilities were computed with OLGA. TCRdb provides this immuneACCESS table in a form limited to in-frame rearrangements. Some clones are lacking; in checked studies, under half of them reflect an unresolved V gene, and why the rest are absent is not known. V and J calls and clone size are those listed in that table; D and trimming were worked out from the DNA. Present in this sample are 550,000 to 800,000 clones, 80% to 95% of which were seen just once. 30% to 35% of the sample goes to the ten largest clones.

Healthy HIV-negative adults with no recently reported acute infections or vaccinations were included as donors. All donors were Caucasian adults living in Nashville, Tennessee, USA. CD8 memory samples were composed of magnetically selected CD45RO+ cells combined with CCR7-negative CD45RA+ effector memory (TemRA) cells. Blood was collected by leukapheresis, and PBMCs were isolated by Ficoll-Histopaque density gradient centrifugation and then cryopreserved in liquid nitrogen vapor phase. Purity and quantity of every magnetically sorted T cell population were checked by analytical flow cytometry. Genomic DNA was isolated from each sorted fraction and quantified by UV absorbance on a Nanodrop 2000c. Comment on this clone: This receptor's antigen is unknown. Base qualities are not provided; no much larger clone lies one nucleotide away.

The CDR3 sequence holds 15 residues, the cysteine and phenylalanine included. This entry keeps only the CDR3 DNA: 45 bases, framed from base 1. According to the germline V gene (reference sequence), CDR1 reads SGHKS and CDR2 reads YYEKEE. V gives up 4 bases and J gives up 2 bases, and the segment between their germline ends measures 15 bases. Specimen: memory CD8+ T cells from PBMCs. Per the publication, the cell subset or site label means: CD45RO+ cells pooled with CCR7-negative TemRA cells. The sequence was collected from a man between 18 and 29 years old in good health. Some clones in this sample may be carry-over from other donors' samples. Recombination connected TRBV5-5 to TRBJ1-2; tentative D gene TRBD1, with 6 bases matching. The CDR3 protein is CASSPFGDTNYGYTF. The DNA sequence is given as TGTGCCAGCAGCCCGTTCGGGGACACAAACTATGGCTACACCTTC.